This T cell receptor (beta chain) was recovered during a study of beta chain features in type 1 diabetes. Background on the study: Across every sample, around 98 million sorted cells were examined in total.

The ends were cut back, 1 base at V and 4 bases at J, with 6 bases in the middle. The CDR3 totals 13 residues. Germline assignment: CDR1 SGHAT and CDR2 FQNNGV. To note about this clone: No antigen is known for it.

Reverse transcribing all isolated RNA meant expressed TCRB transcripts were sequenced. Profiling relied on immunoSEQ multiplex PCR, and the TCRdb table lists in-frame clones only, not all of them. The repertoire holds hundreds of thousands of clones, 55% to 70% seen once, with about 0.051% in the top ten. The study, taken as a whole, reports: Patients with type 1 diabetes showed fewer VDJ junction insertions and more deletions. No resolution was reached here on whether HLA type influences TCRB rearrangement.

CD45RO/CCR7/CD25/CD127/CD95/CD27 sorting isolated CD4+ naive, central memory, regulatory and stem cell-like memory cells. The clonotype originates from a young man in good health. The source material was naive CD4+ T cells from blood. The chain links TRBV11-2 to TRBJ2-3; D remains unclear. Here the CDR3 reads CASSLGEADTQYF. The CDR3 DNA follows: TGTGCCAGCAGCTTAGGCGAGGCAGATACGCAGTATTTT.